This T cell receptor beta chain comes out of a study of T cell repertoires in cytomegalovirus infection (dated by TCRdb to between 2018 and 2021). Looking at the study overall: Because public TCR beta signatures pointed to carriage of CMV infection together with the matching HLA type, the HLA type of each donor mattered for the analysis. Beyond this particular receptor, the publication reports: Carriers of CMV infection plus the relevant HLA type were discriminated by the cumulative frequency of public TCR beta family members in the study cohort and in an independent roughly 400-donor cohort. The ex vivo response was dominated by HLA-C-restricted CMV-specific TCR beta clonotypes, which also provided the single most frequent clonotype in two of eight donors.

V is clipped by 6 bases and J by 7 bases, and the sequence between their germline boundaries is 22 bases long. The CDR1 and CDR2 encoded by the germline V gene are MDHEN and SYDVKM. The cysteine opens and the phenylalanine closes a CDR3 of 16 amino acids. Only the CDR3 part of the read is kept: 48 bases, read in frame from the first base. About this clonotype: What this receptor recognizes is not known. There are no base qualities to consult, and no much larger clone falls within one base.

Sequencing took place on an Illumina HiSeq 1500. The raw public data were reprocessed by TCRdb itself: fastp quality trimming at Q25, MiXCR clonotype calling, in-frame beta chains only. Rows are unified per CDR3 protein, each entry keeping the most common DNA and genes. This sample gives fewer than 550,000 distinct CDR3 sequences in total; less than 30% of them show up just once. The ten most abundant clones make up 13% of the sample. Sequenced sample: PBMCs. This chain is built from TRBV28 and TRBJ2-1; perhaps TRBD2 is the D gene, with 5 bases matching. This TCR was recovered from a human donor in good health (CMV status not recorded). Some clones in this sample may be carry-over from other donors' samples. CDR3 region: CASSRPSSAGWNEQFF. The bases are TGTGCCAGCAGCCGCCCGAGTAGTGCGGGTTGGAATGAGCAGTTCTTC.